This TCR beta chain was recorded in a study of memory CD4+ T cells and cytomegalovirus serostatus. Study at large: This sample comes from healthy Belgian adults, 9 CMV seropositive, around 26 seronegative.

The junction had 13 bases not matched to a gene; V was cut back by 10 bases and J by 1 base. This CDR3 is built from 15 residues. The V gene's germline CDR1 is SGHAT and CDR2 FQNNGV. Single viable CD3+CD4+CD8-CD45RO+ cells were sorted as the memory CD4+ T cells. Serostatus was set by detecting CMV pp150, pp28, p38, p52 IgG. Study results and caveats: The CMV-associated TCR signature appears largely within the CD4+ memory repertoire.

In the original analysis: Out-of-frame sequences were removed, leaving roughly 2.1 million distinct TCRbeta sequences. Some clones are missing from TCRdb's copy, which holds only in-frame ones; the method was immunoSEQ multiplex PCR. Clonal size and the V and J genes are those of that table, whereas D and trimming came from the DNA. The table shows around 50,000 clones, with roughly 78% occurring only once. A note on this clone: The target antigen is unknown.

The specimen sequenced was memory CD4+ T cells from blood. The chain recombines TRBV11-2 with TRBJ2-7, with 7 nucleotides matching TRBD2. The clonotype originates from an adult in good health and CMV-seronegative. CDR3 amino acids: CATIKGGLGSYEQYF. CDR3 bases: TGTGCCACCATCAAGGGAGGGTTAGGATCCTACGAGCAGTACTTC.